These 10 T cell receptor beta chains originate from one sample sequenced in a study of OX40 agonist ivuxolimab in advanced cancers. The table came from immunoSEQ multiplex PCR; TCRdb's copy has only in-frame clones and leaves some out. The repertoire has 60,000 to 70,000 clones, about 88% of them found once; the top ten carry 0.27%. Sequencing used CD4+ or CD8+ T cells sorted from blood, obtained in a trial of the OX40 agonist ivuxolimab. The receptors derive from an adult with an advanced solid tumor such as melanoma, head and neck, liver or kidney cancer.

V is TRBV10-3 and J is TRBJ1-2; no firm D call. The CDR3 length is 15 residues. Trimming removed 3 bases at V and 1 base at J, with 12 bases between. Per germline, CDR1 ENHRY and CDR2 SYGVKD. The CDR3 coding sequence is TGTGCCATCAGTGATAAGCGCGGAGATAACTATGGCTACACCTTC. It is translated as CAISDKRGDNYGYTF.

The chain links TRBV5-4 to TRBJ2-4; 12 nucleotides line up with TRBD1. J lost 2 bases, V lost 0 bases, and 9 bases had no gene match. This CDR3 region has 19 residues. Germline V gives CDR1 SGHNT, CDR2 YYREEE (reference sequence). The CDR3, as DNA: TGTGCCAGCAGCTTGGCCGTTGCCGGGACAGGGGGCTCCAAAAACATTCAGTACTTC. It codes for CASSLAVAGTGGSKNIQYF.

The V gene is TRBV13, the J gene TRBJ2-1; the D gene could be TRBD1 or TRBD2 (5 bases each). CDR1 is PRHDT and CDR2 is FYEKMQ in the germline V gene (reference sequence). V lost 5 bases to trimming and J lost 12 bases, with 20 bases between them. The CDR3 extends over 14 amino acids. The CDR3: CASSVDRDPIGQFF. For the CDR3, the DNA is TGTGCCAGCAGCGTAGACCGGGACCCCATTGGGCAGTTCTTC.

The V and J genes are TRBV28 and TRBJ1-5, with unresolved D. Trimming pared 5 bases from V and 0 bases from J, leaving 14 bases between. CDR1 is MDHEN, CDR2 SYDVKM, per germline. This CDR3 is built from 16 residues. The DNA for the CDR3 is TGTGCCAGCAGTACCGGTGGGCCCACTAGCAATCAGCCCCAGCATTTT. This sequence encodes CASSTGGPTSNQPQHF.

The chain combines TRBV7-2 with TRBJ2-3; D is ambiguous. The CDR3 is 12 residues long. CDR1 is SGHTA, CDR2 FQGNSA, per germline. V shed 7 bases and J shed 6 bases, with 11 bases lying between them. As DNA, the CDR3 is TGTGCCAGCAACGTGCTTTATGATACGCAGTATTTT. Protein sequence: CASNVLYDTQYF.

This chain uses TRBV11-2 with TRBJ2-7; 8 bases map to TRBD1. Germline lookup yields CDR1 SGHAT and CDR2 FQNNGV. The V segment lost 5 bases and the J segment 2 bases; nucleotides outside the gene matches: 8. This CDR3 region has 15 residues. The CDR3 nucleotides read TGTGCCAGCAGCCCCCGGGGACAGGCTACCTACGAGCAGTACTTC. Its protein is CASSPRGQATYEQYF.

The chain combines TRBV2 with TRBJ1-5, with 8 nucleotides matching TRBD1. Germline loops: CDR1 SNHLY, CDR2 FYNNEI. The CDR3 is 14 residues long. The junction had 6 bases not matched to a gene; V was cut back by 6 bases and J by 5 bases. The CDR3 nucleotides are TGTGCCAGCAGCCGACAGGGGTTTTATCAGCCCCAGCATTTT. Translation: CASSRQGFYQPQHF.

J is TRBJ2-3 and V is TRBV7-8, with 7 bases aligning to TRBD2. The V gene's germline CDR1 is SGHVS and CDR2 FQNEAQ. Germline trimming cut 1 base from V and 3 bases from J; bases unmatched to any gene: 10. This CDR3 is 17 amino acids long. This chain's CDR3 is CASSLVVGVGGTDTQYF. Here the CDR3 DNA reads TGTGCCAGCAGCTTAGTGGTCGGAGTCGGGGGGACAGATACGCAGTATTTT.

The chain has TRBV21-1 and TRBJ2-4; the table's D call, TRBD2, was not checked against the DNA. TRBV21-1 is assigned pseudogene status. CDR3 length: 19 residues. CDR3 sequence: CASSTSSGTSGLAKNIQYF. The CDR3, as DNA: TGTGCCAGCAGCACCTCATCCGGGACTAGTGGTCTAGCCAAAAACATTCAGTACTTC.

The gene calls are TRBV7-9 and TRBJ2-2, with a possible D match to TRBD2 (6 bases). Germline values: CDR1 SEHNR, CDR2 FQNEAQ (reference sequence). The CDR3 has 16 residues. Between the trimmed V and J ends, which lost 5 bases and 2 bases, there was a span of 15 bases. The CDR3 loop is CASSHRDSPNTGELFF. The DNA of the CDR3 is TGTGCCAGCAGCCACCGGGACTCTCCTAACACCGGGGAGCTGTTTTTT.